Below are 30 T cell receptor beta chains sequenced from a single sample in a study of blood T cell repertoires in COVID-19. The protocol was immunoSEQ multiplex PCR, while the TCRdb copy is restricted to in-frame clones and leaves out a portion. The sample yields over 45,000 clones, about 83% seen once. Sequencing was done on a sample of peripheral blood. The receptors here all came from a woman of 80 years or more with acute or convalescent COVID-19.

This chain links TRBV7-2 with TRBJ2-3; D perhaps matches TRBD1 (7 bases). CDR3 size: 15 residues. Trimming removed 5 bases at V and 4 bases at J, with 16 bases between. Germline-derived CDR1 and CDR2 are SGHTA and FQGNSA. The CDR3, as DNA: TGTGCCAGCAGCGCCCCAGGGGGGCGAGCAGATACGCAGTATTTT. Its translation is CASSAPGGRADTQYF. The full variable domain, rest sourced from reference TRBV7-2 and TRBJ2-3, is GAGVSQSPSNKVTEKGKDVELRCDPISGHTALYWYRQSLGQGLEFLIYFQGNSAPDKSGLPSDRFSAERTGGSVSTLTIQRTQQEDSAVYLCASSAPGGRADTQYFGPGTRLTVL.

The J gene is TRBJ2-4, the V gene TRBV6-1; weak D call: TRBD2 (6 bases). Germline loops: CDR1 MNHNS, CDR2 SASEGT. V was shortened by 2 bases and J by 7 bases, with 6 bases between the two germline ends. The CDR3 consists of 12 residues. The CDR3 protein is CASSESGNIQYF. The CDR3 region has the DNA TGTGCCAGCAGTGAAAGCGGGAACATTCAGTACTTC.

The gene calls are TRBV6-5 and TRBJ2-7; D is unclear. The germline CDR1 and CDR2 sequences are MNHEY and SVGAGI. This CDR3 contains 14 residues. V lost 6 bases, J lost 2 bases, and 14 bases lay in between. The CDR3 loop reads CASRTNTAAYEQYF. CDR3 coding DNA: TGTGCCAGCAGGACAAACACAGCAGCCTACGAGCAGTACTTC.

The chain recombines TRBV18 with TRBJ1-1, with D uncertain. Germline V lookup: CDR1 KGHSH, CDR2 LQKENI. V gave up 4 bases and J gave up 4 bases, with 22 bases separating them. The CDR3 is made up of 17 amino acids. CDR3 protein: CASSREVGGGGSTEAFF. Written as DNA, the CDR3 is TGTGCCAGCTCACGCGAGGTAGGAGGAGGAGGAAGCACTGAAGCTTTCTTT.

CDR3 DNA sequence: TGTGCCAGCAGCTCGGACACGAACTCTGGGGCCAACGTCCTGACTTTC. It codes for CASSSDTNSGANVLTF. The chain couples TRBV7-9 to TRBJ2-6, with D perhaps TRBD1 (5 bases). Germline values: CDR1 SEHNR, CDR2 FQNEAQ (reference sequence). The V and J ends lost 4 bases and 0 bases respectively, with 10 bases between them. There are 16 residues in the CDR3.

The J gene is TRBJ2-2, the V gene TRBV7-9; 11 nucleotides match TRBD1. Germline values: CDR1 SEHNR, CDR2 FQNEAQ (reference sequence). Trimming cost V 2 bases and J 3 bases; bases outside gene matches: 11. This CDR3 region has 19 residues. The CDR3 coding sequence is TGTGCCAGCAGCTTACCCCCCCCGGGACAGGGGGTCGACACCGGGGAGCTGTTTTTT. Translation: CASSLPPPGQGVDTGELFF.

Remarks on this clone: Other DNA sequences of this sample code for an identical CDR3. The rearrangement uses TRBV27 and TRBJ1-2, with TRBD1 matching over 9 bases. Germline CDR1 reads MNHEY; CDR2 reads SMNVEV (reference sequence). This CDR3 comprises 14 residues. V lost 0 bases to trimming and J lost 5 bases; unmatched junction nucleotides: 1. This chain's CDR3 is CASSLSGQGYGYTF. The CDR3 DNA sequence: TGTGCCAGCAGTTTATCGGGACAGGGTTATGGCTACACCTTC.

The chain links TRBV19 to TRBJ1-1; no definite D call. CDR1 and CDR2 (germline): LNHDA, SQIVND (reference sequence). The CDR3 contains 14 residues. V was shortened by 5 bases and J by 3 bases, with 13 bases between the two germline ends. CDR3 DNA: TGTGCCAGTAGTTCAAGTCGACTGGACACTGAAGCTTTCTTT. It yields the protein CASSSSRLDTEAFF.

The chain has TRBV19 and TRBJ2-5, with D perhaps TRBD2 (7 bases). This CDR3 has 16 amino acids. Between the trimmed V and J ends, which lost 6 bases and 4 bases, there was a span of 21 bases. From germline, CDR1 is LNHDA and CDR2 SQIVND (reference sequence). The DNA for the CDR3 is TGTGCCAGTAGCTCAACAACACAGGGAGGGGGAGAGACCCAGTACTTC. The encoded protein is CASSSTTQGGGETQYF.

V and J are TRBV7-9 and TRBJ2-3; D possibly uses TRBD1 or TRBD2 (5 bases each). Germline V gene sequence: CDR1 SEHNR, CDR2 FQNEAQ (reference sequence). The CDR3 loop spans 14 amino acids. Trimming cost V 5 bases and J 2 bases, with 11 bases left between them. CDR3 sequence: CASSVEGSTDTQYF. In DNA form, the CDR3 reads TGTGCCAGCAGCGTAGAGGGGTCCACAGATACGCAGTATTTT.

The CDR3 loop reads CAWSEGLGVVSPLHF. DNA for the CDR3: TGTGCCTGGAGTGAGGGGCTAGGGGTCGTTTCACCCCTCCACTTT. The chain combines TRBV30 with TRBJ1-6; the D gene is possibly TRBD1 (5 bases). CDR3 size: 15 residues. With 1 base removed from V and 9 bases from J, the gap between germline ends came to 16 bases. Germline lookup yields CDR1 GTSNPN and CDR2 SVGIG (reference sequence).

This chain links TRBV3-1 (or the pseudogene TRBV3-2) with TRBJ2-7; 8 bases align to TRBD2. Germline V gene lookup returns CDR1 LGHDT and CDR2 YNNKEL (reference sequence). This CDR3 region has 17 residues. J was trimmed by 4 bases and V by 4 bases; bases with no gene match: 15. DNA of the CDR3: TGTGCCAGCAGCCGCCAAAGAAGCAGGACTAGCTCTTACGAGCAGTACTTC. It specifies CASSRQRSRTSSYEQYF.

The CDR3 nucleotides read TGTGCCAGCATCTGGGGACAGATCATGAACACTGAAGCTTTCTTT. Translated: CASIWGQIMNTEAFF. This chain links TRBV2 with TRBJ1-1, with 7 bases that match TRBD1. The J segment lost 0 bases and the V segment lost 7 bases, leaving 8 bases of the junction unmatched. Germline CDR1 is SNHLY and CDR2 is FYNNEI. The CDR3 consists of 15 residues.

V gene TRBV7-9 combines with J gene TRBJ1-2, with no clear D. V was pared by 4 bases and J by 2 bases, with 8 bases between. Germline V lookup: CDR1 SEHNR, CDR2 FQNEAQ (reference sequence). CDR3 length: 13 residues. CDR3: CASSYGENYGYTF. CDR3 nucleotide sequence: TGTGCCAGCAGCTATGGGGAGAACTATGGCTACACCTTC.

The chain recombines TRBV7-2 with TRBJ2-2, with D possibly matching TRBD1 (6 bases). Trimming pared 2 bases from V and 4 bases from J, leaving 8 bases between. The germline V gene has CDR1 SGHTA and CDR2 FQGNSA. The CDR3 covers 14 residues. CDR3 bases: TGTGCCAGCAGCTTATACAGGGCCACCGGGGAGCTGTTTTTT. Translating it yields CASSLYRATGELFF.

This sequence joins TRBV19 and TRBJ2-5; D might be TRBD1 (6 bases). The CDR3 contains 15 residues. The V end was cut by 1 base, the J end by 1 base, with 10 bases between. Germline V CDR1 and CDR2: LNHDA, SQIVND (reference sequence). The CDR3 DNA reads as TGTGCCAGTAGTATAGGCAGGGGAACCCAAGAGACCCAGTACTTC. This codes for CASSIGRGTQETQYF. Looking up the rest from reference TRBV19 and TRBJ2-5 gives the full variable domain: DGGITQSPKYLFRKEGQNVTLSCEQNLNHDAMYWYRQDPGQGLRLIYYSQIVNDFQKGDIAEGYSVSREKKESFPLTVTSAQKNPTAFYLCASSIGRGTQETQYFGPGTRLLVL.

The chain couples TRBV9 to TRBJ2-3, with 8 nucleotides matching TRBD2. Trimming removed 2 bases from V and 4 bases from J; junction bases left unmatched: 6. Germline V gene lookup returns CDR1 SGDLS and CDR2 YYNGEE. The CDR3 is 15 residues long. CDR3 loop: CASSVWSGGPDTQYF. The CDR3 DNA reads TGTGCCAGCAGCGTCTGGAGCGGGGGTCCAGATACGCAGTATTTT. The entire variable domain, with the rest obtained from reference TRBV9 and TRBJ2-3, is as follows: DSGVTQTPKHLITATGQRVTLRCSPRSGDLSVYWYQQSLDQGLQFLIQYYNGEERAKGNILERFSAQQFPDLHSELNLSSLELGDSALYFCASSVWSGGPDTQYFGPGTRLTVL.

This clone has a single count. DNA of the CDR3: TGTGCCAGCAGTGGACAGGGGGCCCCCACAGATACGCAGTATTTT. Its protein is CASSGQGAPTDTQYF. The genes are TRBV2 and TRBJ2-3; 10 nucleotides line up with TRBD1. Germline CDR1 reads SNHLY; CDR2 reads FYNNEI. The CDR3 runs 15 residues. Germline trimming cut 4 bases from V and 2 bases from J; bases unmatched to any gene: 3.

The CDR3 bases are TGCGCCAGCAGCTTCGACAGGGGCCCGGGCTACACCTTC. Encoded protein: CASSFDRGPGYTF. The gene calls are TRBV5-1 and TRBJ1-2, with 8 bases identical to TRBD1. With 2 bases clipped from V and 8 bases from J, the junction kept 5 bases outside the gene matches. CDR3 length equals 13 residues. Germline assignment: CDR1 SGHRS and CDR2 YFSETQ.

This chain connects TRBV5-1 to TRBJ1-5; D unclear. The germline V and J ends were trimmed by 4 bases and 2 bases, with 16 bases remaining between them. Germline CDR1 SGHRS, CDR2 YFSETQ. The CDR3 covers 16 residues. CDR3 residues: CASSPGDILGNQPQHF. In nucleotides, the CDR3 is TGCGCCAGCAGCCCTGGTGACATCCTGGGCAATCAGCCCCAGCATTTT.

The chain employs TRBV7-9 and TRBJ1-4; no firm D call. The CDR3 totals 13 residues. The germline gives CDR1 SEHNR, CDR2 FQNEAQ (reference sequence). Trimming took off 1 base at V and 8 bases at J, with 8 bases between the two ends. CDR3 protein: CASSLGAQEKLFF. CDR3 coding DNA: TGTGCCAGCAGCTTAGGGGCTCAGGAAAAACTGTTTTTT.

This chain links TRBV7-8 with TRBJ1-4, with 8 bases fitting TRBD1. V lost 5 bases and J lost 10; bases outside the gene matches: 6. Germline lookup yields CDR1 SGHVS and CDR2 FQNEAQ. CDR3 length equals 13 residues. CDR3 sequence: CASSRDRNGKLFF. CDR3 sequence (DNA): TGTGCCAGCAGCCGGGACAGGAACGGAAAACTGTTTTTT.

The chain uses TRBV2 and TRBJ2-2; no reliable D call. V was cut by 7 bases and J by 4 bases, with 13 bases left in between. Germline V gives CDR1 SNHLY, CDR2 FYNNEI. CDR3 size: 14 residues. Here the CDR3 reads CASNPEWPTGELFF. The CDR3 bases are TGTGCCAGCAATCCAGAATGGCCCACCGGGGAGCTGTTTTTT.

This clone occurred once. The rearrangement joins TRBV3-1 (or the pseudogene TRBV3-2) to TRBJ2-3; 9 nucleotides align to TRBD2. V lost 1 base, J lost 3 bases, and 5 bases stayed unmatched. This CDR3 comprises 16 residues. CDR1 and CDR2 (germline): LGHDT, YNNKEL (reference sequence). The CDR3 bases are TGTGCCAGCAGCCAAGGGGGCGGGGGGGCAACAGATACGCAGTATTTT. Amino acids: CASSQGGGGATDTQYF.

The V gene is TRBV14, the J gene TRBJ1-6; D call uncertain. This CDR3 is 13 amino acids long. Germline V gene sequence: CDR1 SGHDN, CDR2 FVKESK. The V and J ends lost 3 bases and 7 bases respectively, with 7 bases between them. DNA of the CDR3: TGTGCCAGCAGCCAGACGGGAAATTCACCCCTCCACTTT. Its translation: CASSQTGNSPLHF.

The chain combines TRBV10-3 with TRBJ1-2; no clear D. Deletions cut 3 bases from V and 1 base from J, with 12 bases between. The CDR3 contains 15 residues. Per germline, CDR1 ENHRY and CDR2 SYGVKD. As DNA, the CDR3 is TGTGCCATCAGTGACGCTGGGCAACTTAACTATGGCTACACCTTC. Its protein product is CAISDAGQLNYGYTF.

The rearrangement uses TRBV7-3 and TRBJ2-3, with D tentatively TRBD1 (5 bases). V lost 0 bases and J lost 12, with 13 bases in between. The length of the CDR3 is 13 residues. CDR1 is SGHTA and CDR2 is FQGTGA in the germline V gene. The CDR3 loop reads CASSLTPLQGQYF. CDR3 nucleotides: TGTGCCAGCAGCTTAACACCTCTTCAGGGTCAGTATTTT.

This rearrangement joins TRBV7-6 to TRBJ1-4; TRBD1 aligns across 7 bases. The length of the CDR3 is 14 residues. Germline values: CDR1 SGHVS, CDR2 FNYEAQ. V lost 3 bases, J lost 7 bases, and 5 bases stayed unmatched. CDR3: CASSLTGLSEKLFF. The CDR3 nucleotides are TGTGCCAGCAGCTTGACAGGGTTGAGTGAAAAACTGTTTTTT.

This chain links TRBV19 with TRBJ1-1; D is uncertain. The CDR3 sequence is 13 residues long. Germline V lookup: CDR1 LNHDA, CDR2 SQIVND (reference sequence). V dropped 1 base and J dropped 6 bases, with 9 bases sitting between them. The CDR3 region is CASSIVGRPEAFF. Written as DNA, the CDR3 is TGTGCCAGTAGTATAGTGGGCAGGCCTGAAGCTTTCTTT. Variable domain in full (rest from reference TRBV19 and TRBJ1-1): DGGITQSPKYLFRKEGQNVTLSCEQNLNHDAMYWYRQDPGQGLRLIYYSQIVNDFQKGDIAEGYSVSREKKESFPLTVTSAQKNPTAFYLCASSIVGRPEAFFGQGTRLTVV.

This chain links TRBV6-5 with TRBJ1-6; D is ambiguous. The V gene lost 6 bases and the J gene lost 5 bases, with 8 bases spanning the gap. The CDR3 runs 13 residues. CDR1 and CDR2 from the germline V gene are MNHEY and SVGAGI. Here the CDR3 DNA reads TGTGCCAGCAGGGCGGAGAATAATTCACCCCTCCACTTT. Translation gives CASRAENNSPLHF.